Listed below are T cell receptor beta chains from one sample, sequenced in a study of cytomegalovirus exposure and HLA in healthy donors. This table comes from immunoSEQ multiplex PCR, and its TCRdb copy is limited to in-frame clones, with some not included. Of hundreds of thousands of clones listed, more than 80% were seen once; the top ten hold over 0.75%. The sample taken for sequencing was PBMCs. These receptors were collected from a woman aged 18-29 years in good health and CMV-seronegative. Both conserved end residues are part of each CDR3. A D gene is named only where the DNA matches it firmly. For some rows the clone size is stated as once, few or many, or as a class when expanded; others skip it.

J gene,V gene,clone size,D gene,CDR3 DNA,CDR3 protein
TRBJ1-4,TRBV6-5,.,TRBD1,TGTGCCAGCAGTTACTCGGACAGGGGGCCTGAAAAACTGTTTTTT,CASSYSDRGPEKLFF
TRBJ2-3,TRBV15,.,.,TGTGCCACCAGCAGAGAGGCCAGGACTACCCCAACAGATACGCAGTATTTT,CATSREARTTPTDTQYF
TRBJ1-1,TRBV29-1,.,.,TGCAGCGTTGAAGATCCCAGGGAATTGGGCACTGAAGCTTTCTTT,CSVEDPRELGTEAFF
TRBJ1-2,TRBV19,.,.,TGTGCCAGTACCCCTCGAGCAGGGGAGAGCTATGGCTACACCTTC,CASTPRAGESYGYTF
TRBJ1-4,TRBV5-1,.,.,TGCGCCAGCAGCTTGGGCAGGCCCTCAACTAATGAAAAACTGTTTTTT,CASSLGRPSTNEKLFF
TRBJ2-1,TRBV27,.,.,TGTGCCAGCAGGCGGGCTAGCGCGTACAATGAGCAGTTCTTC,CASRRASAYNEQFF
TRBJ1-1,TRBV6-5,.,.,TGTGCCAGCTCCCCAAGGGACATAAAGAACACTGAAGCTTTCTTT,CASSPRDIKNTEAFF
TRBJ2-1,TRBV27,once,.,TGTGCCAGCAGTTTATCTCGTGGCGGATACTCCTACAATGAGCAGTTCTTC,CASSLSRGGYSYNEQFF
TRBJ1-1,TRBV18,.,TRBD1,TGTGCCAGCTCACCACCCGACAGGGGGAGAACTGAAGCTTTCTTT,CASSPPDRGRTEAFF
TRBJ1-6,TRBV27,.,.,TGTGCCAGCAGTTTATCGAGCCGGGTTCAAATTCCCAATTCACCCCTCCACTTT,CASSLSSRVQIPNSPLHF
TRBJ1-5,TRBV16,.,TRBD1,TGTGCCAGCAGCCAAGAGGGACAGCGCAATCAGCCCCAGCATTTT,CASSQEGQRNQPQHF
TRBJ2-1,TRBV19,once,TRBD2,TGTGCGGTCGCTAGTACTGGCGGGGGGGCCGCTGAGCAGTTCTTC,CAVASTGGGAAEQFF
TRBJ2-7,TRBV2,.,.,TGTGCCAGCAGTGAACCCGGCAGGGCCCTTCTCCCCGACTACGAGCAGTACTTC,CASSEPGRALLPDYEQYF
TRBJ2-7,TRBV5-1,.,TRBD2,TGCGCCAGCAGCCCGGGGGGGGGCCCCTCCTACGAGCAGTACTTC,CASSPGGGPSYEQYF
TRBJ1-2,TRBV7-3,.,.,TGTGCCAGCAGCCCTCAGGGCTTGGATGGCTACACCTTC,CASSPQGLDGYTF
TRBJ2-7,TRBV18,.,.,TGTGCCAGCTCACCACTCGGTGGAGGTAAGAACGCCTACGAGCAGTACTTC,CASSPLGGGKNAYEQYF
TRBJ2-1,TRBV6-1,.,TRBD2,TGTGCCAGCAGTGAAGCCGTCATAGCGGGAGGGGGGTTTCGTAATGAGCAGTTCTTC,CASSEAVIAGGGFRNEQFF
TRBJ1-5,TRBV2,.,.,TGTGCCAGCAGGAGGGAGCGCAATCAGCCCCAGCATTTT,CASRRERNQPQHF
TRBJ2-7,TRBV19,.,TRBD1,TGTGCCAGTAGTATAGGGGACAGCTCCTACGAGCAGTACTTC,CASSIGDSSYEQYF
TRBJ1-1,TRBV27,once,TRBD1,TGTGCCAGCAGTTCCGGGACAGACACTGAAGCTTTCTTT,CASSSGTDTEAFF
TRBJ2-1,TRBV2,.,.,TGTGCCAGCATTAGCGGAGAGCAGTTCTTC,CASISGEQFF
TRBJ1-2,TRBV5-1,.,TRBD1,TGCGCCAGCCGAGGAGGGGGCAGCTACACCTTC,CASRGGGSYTF
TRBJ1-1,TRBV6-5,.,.,TGTGCCAGCAGCCGGAGGGGCACTGAAGCTTTCTTT,CASSRRGTEAFF
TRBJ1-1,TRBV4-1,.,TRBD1,TGCGCCAGCAGCCAAGATCGGGGGACAGGTTGGCGGGGTGAAGCTTTCTTT,CASSQDRGTGWRGEAFF
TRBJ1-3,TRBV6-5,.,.,TGTGCCAGCAGTAAACAGCCGTCCTCTGGAAACACCATATATTTT,CASSKQPSSGNTIYF
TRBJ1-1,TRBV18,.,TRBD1,TGTGCCAGCTCACCTTACCTTACAGGGGCCGCGAACACTGAAGCTTTCTTT,CASSPYLTGAANTEAFF
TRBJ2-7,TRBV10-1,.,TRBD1,TGCGCCAGCAGTGCATCCCGGGACAGGGACCGCTTC,CASSASRDRDRF
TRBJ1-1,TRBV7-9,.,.,TGTGCCAGCAGCTCCCCCACGGCTGGGGCGAACACTGAAGCTTTCTTT,CASSSPTAGANTEAFF
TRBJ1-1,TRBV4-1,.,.,TGCGCCAGCAGCCACCGGTATCAGGGCTACACTGAAGCTTTCTTT,CASSHRYQGYTEAFF
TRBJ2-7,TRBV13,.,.,TGTGCCAGCAGCTTAGGGGATACCGGGTACGAGCAGTACTTC,CASSLGDTGYEQYF
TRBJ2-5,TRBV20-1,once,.,TGCAGTGTTGGCCTCCAAGAGACCCAGTACTTC,CSVGLQETQYF
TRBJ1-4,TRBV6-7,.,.,TGTGCCAGCAGTTACTCGAGGCACCCAACTAATGAAAAACTGTTTTTT,CASSYSRHPTNEKLFF
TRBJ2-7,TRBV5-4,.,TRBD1,TGTGCCAGCAGCTTGGCGGGGACAGGGGGATCCGAGCAGTACTTC,CASSLAGTGGSEQYF
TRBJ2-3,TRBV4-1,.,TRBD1,TGCGCCAGCAGCCAAATGGGGACAGGGTTTACGGATACGCAGTATTTT,CASSQMGTGFTDTQYF